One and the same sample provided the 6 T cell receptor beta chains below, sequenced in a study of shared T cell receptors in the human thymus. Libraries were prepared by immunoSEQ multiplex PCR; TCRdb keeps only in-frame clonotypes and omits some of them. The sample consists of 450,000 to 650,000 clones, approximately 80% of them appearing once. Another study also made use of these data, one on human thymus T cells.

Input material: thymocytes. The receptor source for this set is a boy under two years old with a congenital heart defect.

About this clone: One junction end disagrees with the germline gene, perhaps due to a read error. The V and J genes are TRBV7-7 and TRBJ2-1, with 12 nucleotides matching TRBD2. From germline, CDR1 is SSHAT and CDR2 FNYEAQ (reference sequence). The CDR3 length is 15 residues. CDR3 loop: CASSLLAGGHNEQFF. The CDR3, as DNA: TGTGCTAGCAGCTTACTAGCGGGGGGTCACAATGAGCAGTTCTTC.

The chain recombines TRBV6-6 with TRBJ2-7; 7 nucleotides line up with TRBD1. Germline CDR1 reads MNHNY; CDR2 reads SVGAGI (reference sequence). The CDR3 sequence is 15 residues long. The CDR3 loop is CATRDSNTCSYEQYF. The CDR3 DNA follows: TGTGCGACGAGGGACAGTAACACCTGCAGCTACGAGCAGTACTTC.

CDR3: CASSLEGGPREKYF. As DNA, the CDR3 is TGTGCCAGCAGCTTAGAAGGTGGGCCCCGGGAGAAGTACTTC. The gene calls are TRBV7-8 and TRBJ2-7, with TRBD2 as a possible D gene (6 bases). Germline V gives CDR1 SGHVS, CDR2 FQNEAQ. The CDR3 runs to 14 residues. Between the trimmed V and J ends, which lost 1 base and 11 bases, there was a span of 18 bases.

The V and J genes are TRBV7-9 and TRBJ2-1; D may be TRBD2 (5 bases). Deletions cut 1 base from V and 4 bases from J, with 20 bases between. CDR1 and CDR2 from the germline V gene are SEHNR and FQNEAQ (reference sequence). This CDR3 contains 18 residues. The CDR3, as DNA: TGTGCCAGCAGCTTAGTCGGAGGCAACAGAGGGCCTTACAATGAGCAGTTCTTC. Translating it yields CASSLVGGNRGPYNEQFF.

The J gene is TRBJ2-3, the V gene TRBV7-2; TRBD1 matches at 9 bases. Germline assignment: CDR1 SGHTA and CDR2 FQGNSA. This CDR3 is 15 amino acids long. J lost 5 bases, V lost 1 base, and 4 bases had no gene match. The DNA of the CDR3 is TGTGCCAGCAGCTTAGGACAGGGGGGAGGAGATACGCAGTATTTT. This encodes CASSLGQGGGDTQYF.

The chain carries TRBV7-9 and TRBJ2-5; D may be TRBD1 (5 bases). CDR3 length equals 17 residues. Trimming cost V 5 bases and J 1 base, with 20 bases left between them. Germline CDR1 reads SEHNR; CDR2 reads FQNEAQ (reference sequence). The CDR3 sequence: CASSLRGAGKIQETQYF. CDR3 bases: TGTGCCAGCAGCCTTAGGGGTGCAGGGAAGATCCAAGAGACCCAGTACTTC.